This T cell receptor (beta chain) was retrieved from a study of T cells of healthy individuals (dated by TCRdb to 2016 to 2018). The junction shows trimming of 2 bases on V and 4 bases on J, plus 8 bases between the germline ends. From the cysteine through the phenylalanine, the CDR3 covers 13 amino acids. CDR3 DNA is the only sequence kept; it has 39 bases, read in frame from the first base. The germline V gene gives CDR1 as SNHLY and CDR2 as FYNNEI. Comment on this clonotype: The antigen it binds to is not known. Base qualities are not recorded, but no much larger clone differs from it by a single base.

The library was generated by 5' RACE. TCRdb lists the instrument as Illumina MiSeq. Through fastp at Q25 and MiXCR, TCRdb rebuilt clones from the public reads, retaining in-frame beta chains. Rows with a matching CDR3 protein are joined into one entry that keeps the most common DNA and genes. Counted in this sample were approximately 52,000 distinct CDR3 sequences; roughly 15% of them appeared once. Roughly a sixth of the sample rests with the top ten. The rearranged chain carries TRBV2 and TRBJ2-5; the D element might be TRBD1 or TRBD2, as each aligns at 6 bases. The receptor's source is a human donor in good health. The DNA is as follows: TGTGCCAGCAGTGAATCGGGGGCAGAGACCCAGTACTTC. It specifies CASSESGAETQYF.